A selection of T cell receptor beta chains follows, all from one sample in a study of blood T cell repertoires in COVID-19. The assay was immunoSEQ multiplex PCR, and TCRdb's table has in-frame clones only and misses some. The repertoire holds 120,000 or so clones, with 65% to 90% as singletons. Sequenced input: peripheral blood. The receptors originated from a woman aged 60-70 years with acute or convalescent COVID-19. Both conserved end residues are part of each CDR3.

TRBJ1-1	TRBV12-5	CASGLEQGTEAFF
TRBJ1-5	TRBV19	CASSWLSDQPQHF
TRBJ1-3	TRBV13	CASSLERGTIYF
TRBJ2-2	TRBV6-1	CASSEWRGRELFF
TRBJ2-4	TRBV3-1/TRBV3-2	CASSPRGGDIQYF
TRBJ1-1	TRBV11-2	CASSKRTGGHFDTEAFF
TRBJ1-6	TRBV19	CASSAGTATLAPLHF
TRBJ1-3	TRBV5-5	CSFPQGPGNTIYF
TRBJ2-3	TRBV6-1	CASSEIGTGSTDTQYF
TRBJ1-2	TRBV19	CASTADRGRYGYTF
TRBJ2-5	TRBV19	CASSIGLAGGQETQYF
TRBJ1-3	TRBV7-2	CASSFTRGGGNTIYF
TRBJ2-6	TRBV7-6	CASSLEAGSGANVLTF
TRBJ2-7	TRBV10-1	CASGGSIYEQYF
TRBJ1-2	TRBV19	CASNVQGSGVRGYTF
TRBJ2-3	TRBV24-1	CATSDLARVGTDTQYF
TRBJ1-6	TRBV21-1	CASLTGDNSPLHF
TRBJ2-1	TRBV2	CASSLEGGNEQFF
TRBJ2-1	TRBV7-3	CASSPESTSASYNEQFF
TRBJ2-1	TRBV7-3	CASSLTPGGRVNEQFF
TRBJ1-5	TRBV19	CASSLQGGGQPQHF
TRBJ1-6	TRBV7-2	CASSLASGYNSPLHF
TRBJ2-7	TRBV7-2	CASSLGQGAYEQYF
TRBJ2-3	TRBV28	CASSLGGRADTQYF
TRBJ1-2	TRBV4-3	CASSQDRKGDGYGYTF
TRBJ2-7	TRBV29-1	CSVKYSTVHSYEQYF
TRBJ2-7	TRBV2	CASSVWAPYEQYF
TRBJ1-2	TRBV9	CASSLSRGTDGYTF